This passage covers 15 T cell receptor beta chains from one sample sequenced in a study of vaccination effects on CD4 cells after COVID-19. Repertoires were generated with immunoSEQ multiplex PCR, while TCRdb's copy carries only in-frame clones and drops some. The data contain tens of thousands of clones, more than 70% of them singletons. Prior to sequencing, the ViraFEST assay stimulated PBMC with viral peptide pools, which expanded the antigen-specific CD4+ T cells. Having been cultured for 10 days, the cells underwent CD4+ T cell isolation. It was two doses of either the BNT162b2 or mRNA-1273 vaccine that participants received. No antigens are known for them. Sample: CD4+ T cells from PBMCs cultured with HCoV-229E spike peptides, taken after COVID-19 vaccination. These receptors were taken from a human donor who received a COVID-19 vaccine.

V gene TRBV5-1 combines with J gene TRBJ1-3; D not resolved. The germline V gene encodes CDR1 SGHRS and CDR2 YFSETQ. Trimming pared 0 bases from V and 2 bases from J, leaving 6 bases between. The CDR3 covers 14 residues. The CDR3 region has the DNA TGCGCCAGCAGCTTGGGTCCCACTGGAAACACCATATATTTT. It yields the protein CASSLGPTGNTIYF.

The rearrangement links TRBV6-1 to TRBJ2-5, with D maybe TRBD2 (6 bases). Germline values: CDR1 MNHNS, CDR2 SASEGT. The CDR3 loop spans 18 amino acids. The V gene lost 2 bases and the J gene lost 7 bases, with 26 bases spanning the gap. The CDR3 is CASSESGIRRGKTRTQYF. The CDR3 DNA sequence: TGTGCCAGCAGTGAAAGTGGAATAAGGCGGGGCAAAACCCGGACCCAGTACTTC.

The chain links TRBV5-5 to TRBJ2-7; D gene unclear. CDR3 size: 15 residues. The germline V and J ends were trimmed by 4 bases and 0 bases, with 14 bases remaining between them. Looked up from germline, CDR1 is SGHKS and CDR2 is YYEKEE (reference sequence). The CDR3, as DNA: TGTGCCAGCAGCCAGGAAAGGGTGAGCTCCTACGAGCAGTACGTC. This translates into CASSQERVSSYEQYV.

Points on this clone: The same CDR3 can be traced to other DNA sequences in this sample. This chain connects TRBV5-1 to TRBJ1-4; tentative D call: TRBD1 (5 bases). V gave up 2 bases and J gave up 5 bases, with 13 bases separating them. From germline, CDR1 is SGHRS and CDR2 YFSETQ. This CDR3 contains 15 residues. CDR3 region: CASSLADSVNEKLFF. The CDR3 DNA reads as TGCGCCAGCAGCTTAGCCGACAGCGTAAATGAAAAACTGTTTTTT.

This clone was seen a single time. The chain combines TRBV5-1 with TRBJ2-2; D possibly corresponds to TRBD1 (5 bases). Germline V CDR1 and CDR2: SGHRS, YFSETQ. The CDR3 length is 13 residues. V lost 4 bases to trimming and J lost 5 bases, with 9 bases between them. CDR3 region: CASSETETGELFF. Written as DNA, the CDR3 is TGCGCCAGCAGCGAGACAGAAACCGGGGAGCTGTTTTTT.

As DNA, the CDR3 is TGTGCCACCAGTGATTTGGAAGGGACGGGTGAGACCCAGTACTTC. Translated, it gives CATSDLEGTGETQYF. The chain carries TRBV24-1 and TRBJ2-5; D is tentatively TRBD1 or TRBD2 (5 bases each). This CDR3 comprises 15 residues. Germline V gene lookup returns CDR1 KGHDR and CDR2 SFDVKD. V lost 0 bases and J lost 5, with 12 bases in between.

The genes are TRBV6-1 and TRBJ2-5; D may match TRBD1 or TRBD2 (5 bases each). V lost 3 bases and J 6 bases, leaving 11 bases between the germline ends. There are 13 residues in the CDR3. Germline V lookup: CDR1 MNHNS, CDR2 SASEGT. CDR3 sequence (DNA): TGTGCCAGCAGTGAGAGGGGTGGGCAGACCCAGTACTTC. As protein: CASSERGGQTQYF.

This sequence joins TRBV24-1 and TRBJ2-6; D not resolved. V was pared by 2 bases and J by 4 bases, with 14 bases between. The CDR3 sequence is 17 residues long. CDR1 and CDR2 from the germline V gene are KGHDR and SFDVKD. CDR3 protein: CATSDSLGASGANVLTF. The CDR3 nucleotides read TGTGCCACCAGTGATTCACTCGGCGCTTCAGGGGCCAACGTCCTGACTTTC.

V and J are TRBV3-1 (or the pseudogene TRBV3-2) and TRBJ2-1; TRBD2 matches at 10 bases. The CDR3 spans 15 residues. The ends lost 7 bases at V and 8 bases at J; junction bases unmatched: 11. The germline V gene has CDR1 LGHDT and CDR2 YNNKEL (reference sequence). This CDR3 reads CASNFPSGGADEQFF. In DNA, the CDR3 is TGTGCCAGCAATTTTCCGAGCGGGGGGGCCGATGAGCAGTTCTTC.

The J gene is TRBJ2-3, the V gene TRBV18; the match to TRBD1 covers 7 bases. V was pared by 4 bases and J by 1 base, with 5 bases of the junction left unmatched. The CDR3 totals 15 residues. Germline V gene data show CDR1 as KGHSH and CDR2 as LQKENI. CDR3 nucleotides: TGTGCCAGCTCACTCCAGGGGGTAGGCACAGATACGCAGTATTTT. Its translation is CASSLQGVGTDTQYF.

This sequence joins TRBV6-6 and TRBJ2-3; D is unresolved. V shed 5 bases and J shed 2 bases, with 5 bases lying between them. The CDR3 totals 12 residues. Germline V gene sequence: CDR1 MNHNY, CDR2 SVGAGI (reference sequence). CDR3 coding DNA: TGTGCCAGCAGTGTTATCACAGATACGCAGTATTTT. Encoded protein: CASSVITDTQYF.

This clone was found once. This chain links TRBV12-3 or TRBV12-4 with TRBJ1-6; 9 bases map to TRBD1. V shed 5 bases and J 8 bases; nucleotides not matched to a gene: 1. The CDR3 is 13 residues long. The CDR3 reads CASSRTGDSPLHF. The CDR3 nucleotides read TGTGCCAGCAGTAGGACAGGGGATTCACCCCTCCACTTT.

This clone was found a few times. The CDR3: CASSIETGQGGGYTF. The CDR3 DNA reads as TGCGCCAGCAGCATAGAGACGGGACAGGGGGGTGGCTACACCTTC. V and J are TRBV10-2 and TRBJ1-2, with TRBD1 identical over 11 bases. V gave up 6 bases and J gave up 7 bases; unmatched junction bases: 10. The CDR3 totals 15 residues. CDR1 is WSHSY and CDR2 is SAAADI in the germline V gene.

V and J are TRBV18 and TRBJ2-7, with D tentatively TRBD1 (6 bases). This CDR3 spans 14 amino acids. The V and J ends lost 5 bases and 3 bases respectively, with 14 bases between them. Germline loops: CDR1 KGHSH, CDR2 LQKENI. CDR3 in DNA: TGTGCCAGCTCATCGAAGGACAGATACTACGAGCAGTACGTC. This codes for CASSSKDRYYEQYV.

The chain recombines TRBV6-5 with TRBJ2-3; weak D call: TRBD1 (6 bases). The CDR3 has 15 residues. The V end lost 2 bases, the J end lost 3 bases, and 12 bases lay between the germline ends. Germline assignment: CDR1 MNHEY and CDR2 SVGAGI. This CDR3 reads CASSYRGGPTDTQYF. DNA of the CDR3: TGTGCCAGCAGTTACAGAGGGGGACCGACAGATACGCAGTATTTT.